A single TCR beta chain is shown here with its context. Its cognate antigen is unknown. This entry comes from a study of CD8 T cells in ankylosing spondylitis. General study results and limits: Disease-associated clones were reportedly significantly overrepresented in matched ankylosing spondylitis synovial fluid. The study identified a TCR beta motif of 7 or 8 highly homologous variants that appeared characteristic of ankylosing spondylitis blood.

Each CDR3 protein is one row after TCRdb ran MiXCR on the 5' RACE reads. Among about 540,000 distinct CDR3 sequences listed, roughly 13% were seen once. This CDR3 is 16 amino acids long. J was trimmed by 3 bases and V by 2 bases; bases with no gene match: 9. Germline CDR1 SGHKS, CDR2 YYEKEE (reference sequence). Input material: blood, either unsorted or a sorted T cell fraction (not recorded which). This sequence originates from a male donor with ankylosing spondylitis. The J gene is TRBJ2-3, the V gene TRBV5-5; TRBD2 matches at 7 bases. CDR3 in DNA: TGTGCCAGCAGCTTTGGAGCGGGAATAGGGACAGATACGCAGTATTTT. Translating it yields CASSFGAGIGTDTQYF.